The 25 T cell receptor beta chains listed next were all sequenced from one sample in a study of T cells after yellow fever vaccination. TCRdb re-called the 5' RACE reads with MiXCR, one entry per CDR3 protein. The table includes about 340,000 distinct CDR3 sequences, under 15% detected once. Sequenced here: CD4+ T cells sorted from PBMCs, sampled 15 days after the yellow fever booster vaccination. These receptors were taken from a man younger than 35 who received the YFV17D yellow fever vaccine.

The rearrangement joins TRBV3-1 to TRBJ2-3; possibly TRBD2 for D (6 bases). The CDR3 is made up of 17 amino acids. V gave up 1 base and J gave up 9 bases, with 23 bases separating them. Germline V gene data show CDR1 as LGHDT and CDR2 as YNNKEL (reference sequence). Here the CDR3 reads CASSQVGGRYAHGTQYF. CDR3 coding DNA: TGTGCCAGCAGCCAAGTTGGAGGGCGGTACGCACATGGGACGCAGTATTTT.

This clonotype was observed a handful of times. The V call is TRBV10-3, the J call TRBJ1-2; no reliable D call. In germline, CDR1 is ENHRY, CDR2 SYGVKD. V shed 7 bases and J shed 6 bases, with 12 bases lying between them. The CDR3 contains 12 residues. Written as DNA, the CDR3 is TGTGCCATCAAGGGAAACGGCGATGGCTACACCTTC. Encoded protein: CAIKGNGDGYTF.

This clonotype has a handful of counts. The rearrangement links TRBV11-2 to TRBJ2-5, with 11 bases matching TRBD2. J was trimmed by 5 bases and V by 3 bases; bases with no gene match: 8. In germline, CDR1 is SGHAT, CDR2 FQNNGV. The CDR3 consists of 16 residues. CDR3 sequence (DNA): TGTGCCAGCAGCTTTGGTAGCGGGGGGGTCTCGGAGACCCAGTACTTC. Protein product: CASSFGSGGVSETQYF.

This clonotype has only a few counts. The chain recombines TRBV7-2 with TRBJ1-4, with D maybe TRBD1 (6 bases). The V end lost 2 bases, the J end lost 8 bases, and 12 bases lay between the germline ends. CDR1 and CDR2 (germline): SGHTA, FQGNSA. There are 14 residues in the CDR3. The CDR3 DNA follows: TGTGCCAGCAGCTTAAGGGGGGGGGCCGAAAAACTGTTTTTT. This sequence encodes CASSLRGGAEKLFF.

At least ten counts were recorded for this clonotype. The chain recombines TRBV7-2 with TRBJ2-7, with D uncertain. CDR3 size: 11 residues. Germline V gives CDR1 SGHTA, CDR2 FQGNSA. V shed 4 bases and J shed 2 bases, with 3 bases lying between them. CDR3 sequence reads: CASSSPYEQYF. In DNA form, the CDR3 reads TGTGCCAGCAGCTCCCCCTACGAGCAGTACTTC.

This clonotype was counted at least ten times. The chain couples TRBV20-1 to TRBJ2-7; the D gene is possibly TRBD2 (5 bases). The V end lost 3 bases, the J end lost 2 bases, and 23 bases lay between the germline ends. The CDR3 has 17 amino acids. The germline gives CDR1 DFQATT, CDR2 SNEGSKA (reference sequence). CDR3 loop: CSARKTEDWPSAYEQYF. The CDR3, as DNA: TGCAGTGCTAGGAAGACGGAGGACTGGCCGTCCGCCTACGAGCAGTACTTC.

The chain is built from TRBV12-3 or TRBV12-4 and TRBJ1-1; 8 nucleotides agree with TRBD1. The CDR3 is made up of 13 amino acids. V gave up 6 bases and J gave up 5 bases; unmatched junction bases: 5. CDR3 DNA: TGTGCCAGCAGGGAGACAGGGGAGACTGAAGCTTTCTTT. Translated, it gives CASRETGETEAFF.

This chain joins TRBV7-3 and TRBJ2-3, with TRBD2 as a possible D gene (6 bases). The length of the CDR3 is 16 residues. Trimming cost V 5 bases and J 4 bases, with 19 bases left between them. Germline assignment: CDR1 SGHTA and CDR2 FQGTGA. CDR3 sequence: CASSRLGGTSPDTQYF. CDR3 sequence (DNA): TGTGCCAGCAGCCGGCTTGGCGGGACCTCCCCAGATACGCAGTATTTT.

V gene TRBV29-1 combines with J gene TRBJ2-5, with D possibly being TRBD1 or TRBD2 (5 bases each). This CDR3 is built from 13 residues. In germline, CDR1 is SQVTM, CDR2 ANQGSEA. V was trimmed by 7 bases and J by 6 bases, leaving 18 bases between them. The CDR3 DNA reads TGCAGCGCCCGGACATCCGGGGCCCAGACCCAGTACTTC. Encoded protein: CSARTSGAQTQYF.

The DNA for the CDR3 is TGCAGTGCTAGAGACTGGCAGAGCGCTGCAGATACGCAGTATTTT. It is translated as CSARDWQSAADTQYF. The chain couples TRBV20-1 to TRBJ2-3; no reliable D call. CDR1 and CDR2 (germline): DFQATT, SNEGSKA (reference sequence). This CDR3 comprises 15 residues. Trimming removed 0 bases from V and 4 bases from J, with 14 bases in between.

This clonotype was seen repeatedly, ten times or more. The CDR3 spells CASSLGTSGRSYNEQFF. The DNA of the CDR3 is TGCGCCAGCAGCTTGGGAACTAGCGGTCGCTCCTACAATGAGCAGTTCTTC. The chain carries TRBV5-1 and TRBJ2-1; 8 bases are shared with TRBD2. CDR3 length: 17 residues. The ends lost 0 bases at V and 0 bases at J; junction bases unmatched: 5. Germline V gives CDR1 SGHRS, CDR2 YFSETQ.

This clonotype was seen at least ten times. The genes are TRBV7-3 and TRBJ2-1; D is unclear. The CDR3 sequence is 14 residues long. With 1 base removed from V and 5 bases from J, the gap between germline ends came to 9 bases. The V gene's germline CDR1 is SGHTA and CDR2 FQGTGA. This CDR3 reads CASSLNRLNNEQFF. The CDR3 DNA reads TGTGCCAGCAGCTTAAACCGGCTTAACAATGAGCAGTTCTTC.

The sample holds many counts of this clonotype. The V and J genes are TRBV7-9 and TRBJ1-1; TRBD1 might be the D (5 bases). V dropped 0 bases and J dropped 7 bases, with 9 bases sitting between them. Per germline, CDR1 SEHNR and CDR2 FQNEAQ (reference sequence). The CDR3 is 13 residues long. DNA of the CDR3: TGTGCCAGCAGCTTAGCAGGGGAAGGTGAAGCTTTCTTT. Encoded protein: CASSLAGEGEAFF. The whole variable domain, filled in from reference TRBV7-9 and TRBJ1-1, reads DTGVSQNPRHKITKRGQNVTFRCDPISEHNRLYWYRQTLGQGPEFLTYFQNEAQLEKSRLLSDRFSAERPKGSFSTLEIQRTEQGDSAMYLCASSLAGEGEAFFGQGTRLTVV.

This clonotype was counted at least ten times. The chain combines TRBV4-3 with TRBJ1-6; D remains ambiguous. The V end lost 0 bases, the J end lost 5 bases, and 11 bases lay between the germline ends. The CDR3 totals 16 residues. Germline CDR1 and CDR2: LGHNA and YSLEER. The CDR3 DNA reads TGCGCCAGCAGCCAAGAATGGCCCCCCGATAATTCACCCCTCCACTTT. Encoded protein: CASSQEWPPDNSPLHF.

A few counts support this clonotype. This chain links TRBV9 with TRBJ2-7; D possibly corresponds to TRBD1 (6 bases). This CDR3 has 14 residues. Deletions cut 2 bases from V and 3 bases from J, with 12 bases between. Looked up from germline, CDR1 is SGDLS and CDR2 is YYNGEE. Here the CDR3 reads CASSVRDKFYEQYF. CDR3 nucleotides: TGTGCCAGCAGCGTCCGGGACAAGTTCTACGAGCAGTACTTC.

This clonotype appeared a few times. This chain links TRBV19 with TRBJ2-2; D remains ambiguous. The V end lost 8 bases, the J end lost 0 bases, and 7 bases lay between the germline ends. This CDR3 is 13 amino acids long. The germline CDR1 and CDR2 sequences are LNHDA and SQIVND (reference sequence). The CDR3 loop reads CASPGTNTGELFF. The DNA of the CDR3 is TGTGCCAGTCCAGGAACGAACACCGGGGAGCTGTTTTTT.

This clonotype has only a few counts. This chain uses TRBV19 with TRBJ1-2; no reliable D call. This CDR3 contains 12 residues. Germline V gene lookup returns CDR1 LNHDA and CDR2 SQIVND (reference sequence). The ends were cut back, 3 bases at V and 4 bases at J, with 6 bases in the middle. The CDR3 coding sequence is TGTGCCAGTAGTATTGTCGGCTATGGCTACACCTTC. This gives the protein CASSIVGYGYTF.

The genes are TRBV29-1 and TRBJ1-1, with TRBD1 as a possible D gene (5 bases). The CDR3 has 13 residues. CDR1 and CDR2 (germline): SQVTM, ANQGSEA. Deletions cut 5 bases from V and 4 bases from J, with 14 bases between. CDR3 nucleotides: TGCAGCGTTCGGGCAGGGCGGGCCACTGAAGCTTTCTTT. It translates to CSVRAGRATEAFF.

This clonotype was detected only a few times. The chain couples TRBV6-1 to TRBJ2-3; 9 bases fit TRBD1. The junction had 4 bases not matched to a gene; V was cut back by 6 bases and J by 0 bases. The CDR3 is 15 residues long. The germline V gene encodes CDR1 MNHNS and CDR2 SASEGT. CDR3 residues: CASRTGTGSTDTQYF. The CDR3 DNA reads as TGTGCCAGCAGGACCGGGACAGGGAGCACAGATACGCAGTATTTT.

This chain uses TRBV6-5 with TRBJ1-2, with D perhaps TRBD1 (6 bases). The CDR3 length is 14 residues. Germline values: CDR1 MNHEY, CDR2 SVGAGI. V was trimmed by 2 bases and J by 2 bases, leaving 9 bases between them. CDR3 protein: CASSYGGQNYGYTF. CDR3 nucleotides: TGTGCCAGCAGTTACGGGGGGCAGAACTATGGCTACACCTTC.

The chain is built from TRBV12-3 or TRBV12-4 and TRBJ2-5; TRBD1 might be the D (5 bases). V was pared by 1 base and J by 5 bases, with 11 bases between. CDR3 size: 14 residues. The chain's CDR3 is CASSLGGKRETQYF. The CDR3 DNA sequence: TGTGCCAGCAGTTTAGGGGGCAAGAGGGAGACCCAGTACTTC.

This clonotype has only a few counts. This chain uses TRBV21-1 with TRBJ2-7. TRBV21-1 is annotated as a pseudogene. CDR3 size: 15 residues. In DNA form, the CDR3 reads TGTGCCAGCGGCAGCAGGACCCCAAGCTCCTACGAGCAGTACGTC. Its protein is CASGSRTPSSYEQYV.

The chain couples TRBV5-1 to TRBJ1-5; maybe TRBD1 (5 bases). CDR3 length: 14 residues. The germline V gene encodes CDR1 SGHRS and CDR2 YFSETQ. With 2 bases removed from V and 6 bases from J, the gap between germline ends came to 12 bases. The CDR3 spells CASSFGPQGQPQHF. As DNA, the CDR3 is TGCGCCAGCAGCTTTGGGCCCCAGGGTCAGCCCCAGCATTTT.

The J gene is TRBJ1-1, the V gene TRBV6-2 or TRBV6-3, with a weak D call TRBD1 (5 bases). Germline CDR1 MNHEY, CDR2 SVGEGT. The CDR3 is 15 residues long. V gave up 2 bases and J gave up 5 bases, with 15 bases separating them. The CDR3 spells CASSYPRVGVTEAFF. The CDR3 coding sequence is TGTGCCAGCAGTTACCCCAGGGTGGGGGTTACTGAAGCTTTCTTT.

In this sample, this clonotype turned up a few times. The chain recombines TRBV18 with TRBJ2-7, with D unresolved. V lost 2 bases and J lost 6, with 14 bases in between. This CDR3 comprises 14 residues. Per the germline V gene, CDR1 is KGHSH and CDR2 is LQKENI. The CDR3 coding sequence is TGTGCCAGCTCACCAGATGTCCTCCGCGGCGAGCAGTACTTC. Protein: CASSPDVLRGEQYF.